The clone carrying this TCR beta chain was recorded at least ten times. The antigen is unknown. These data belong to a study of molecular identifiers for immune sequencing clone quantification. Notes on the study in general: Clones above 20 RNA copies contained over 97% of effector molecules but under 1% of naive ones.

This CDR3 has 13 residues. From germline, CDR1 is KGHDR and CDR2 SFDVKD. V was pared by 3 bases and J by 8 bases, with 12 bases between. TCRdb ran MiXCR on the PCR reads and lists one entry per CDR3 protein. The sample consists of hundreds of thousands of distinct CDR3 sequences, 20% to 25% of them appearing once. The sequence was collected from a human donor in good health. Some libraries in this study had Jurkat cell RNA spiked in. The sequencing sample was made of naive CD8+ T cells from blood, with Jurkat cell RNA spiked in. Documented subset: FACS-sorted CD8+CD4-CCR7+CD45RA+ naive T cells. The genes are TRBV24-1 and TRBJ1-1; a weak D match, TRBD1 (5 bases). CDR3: CATSDRDGAEAFF. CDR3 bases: TGTGCCACCAGTGATCGGGACGGCGCCGAAGCTTTCTTT.